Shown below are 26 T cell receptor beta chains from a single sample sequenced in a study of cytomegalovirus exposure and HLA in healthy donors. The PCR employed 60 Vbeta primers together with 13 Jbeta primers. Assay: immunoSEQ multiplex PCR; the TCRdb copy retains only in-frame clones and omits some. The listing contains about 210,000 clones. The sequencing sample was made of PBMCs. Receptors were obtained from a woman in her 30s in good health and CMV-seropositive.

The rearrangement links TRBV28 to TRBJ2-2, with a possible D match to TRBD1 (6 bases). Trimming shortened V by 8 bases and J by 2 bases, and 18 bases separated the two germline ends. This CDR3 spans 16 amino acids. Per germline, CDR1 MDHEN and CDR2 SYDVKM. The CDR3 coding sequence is TGTGCCAGCCTCGGCAACCCAGGGGTAAACACCGGGGAGCTGTTTTTT. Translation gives CASLGNPGVNTGELFF. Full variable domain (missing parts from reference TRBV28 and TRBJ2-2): DVKVTQSSRYLVKRTGEKVFLECVQDMDHENMFWYRQDPGLGLRLIYFSYDVKMKEKGDIPEGYSVSREKKERFSLILESASTNQTSMYLCASLGNPGVNTGELFFGEGSRLTVL.

The CDR3 coding sequence is TGTGCCAGTAGTCCTCTGAACCGGGACAGGGGTTCGTACGAGCAGTACTTC. Amino acid sequence: CASSPLNRDRGSYEQYF. The rearrangement uses TRBV19 and TRBJ2-7; TRBD1 matches at 10 bases. The CDR3 covers 17 residues. Trimming removed 5 bases from V and 4 bases from J; junction bases left unmatched: 14. Per germline, CDR1 LNHDA and CDR2 SQIVND (reference sequence).

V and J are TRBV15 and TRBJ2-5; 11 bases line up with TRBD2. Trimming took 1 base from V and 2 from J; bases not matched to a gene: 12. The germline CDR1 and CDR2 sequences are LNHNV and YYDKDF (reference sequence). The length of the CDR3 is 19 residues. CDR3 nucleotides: TGTGCCACCAGCAGAGGAGGGGTTTTAGCGGGAGGGCTTCAAGAGACCCAGTACTTC. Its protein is CATSRGGVLAGGLQETQYF.

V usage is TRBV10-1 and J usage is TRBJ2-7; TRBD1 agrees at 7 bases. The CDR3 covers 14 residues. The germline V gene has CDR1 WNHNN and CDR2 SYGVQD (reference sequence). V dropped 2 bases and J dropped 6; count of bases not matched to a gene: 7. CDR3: CASSEGQGVAEQYF. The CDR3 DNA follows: TGCGCCAGCAGTGAGGGCCAGGGGGTCGCCGAGCAGTACTTC.

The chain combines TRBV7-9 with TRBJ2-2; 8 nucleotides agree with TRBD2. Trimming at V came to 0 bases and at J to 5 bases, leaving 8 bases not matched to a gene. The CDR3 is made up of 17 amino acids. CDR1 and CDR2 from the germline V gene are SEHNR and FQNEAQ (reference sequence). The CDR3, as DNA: TGTGCCAGCAGCTTAGCGCACGGGGGGGGCCGAACCGGGGAGCTGTTTTTT. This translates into CASSLAHGGGRTGELFF.

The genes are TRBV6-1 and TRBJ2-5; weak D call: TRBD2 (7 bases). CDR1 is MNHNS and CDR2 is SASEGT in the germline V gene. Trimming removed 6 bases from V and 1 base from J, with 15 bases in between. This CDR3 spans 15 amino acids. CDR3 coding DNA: TGTGCCAGCAGGAATCTGGGGGGGCCCCAAGAGACCCAGTACTTC. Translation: CASRNLGGPQETQYF.

In DNA form, the CDR3 reads TGTGCCAGCAGTATAGACATATCCTACGAGCAGTACTTC. It codes for CASSIDISYEQYF. This chain connects TRBV6-6 to TRBJ2-7; D gene ambiguous. Per the germline V gene, CDR1 is MNHNY and CDR2 is SVGAGI (reference sequence). This CDR3 comprises 13 residues. Trimming took off 5 bases at V and 1 base at J, with 9 bases between the two ends.

CDR3 DNA sequence: TGTGCCAGCAGGTTCAGGGGCGGGGGGGGCGATGAGCAGTTCTTC. Translated: CASRFRGGGGDEQFF. V is TRBV2 and J is TRBJ2-1, with 9 bases matching TRBD2. The CDR3 totals 15 residues. J was trimmed by 8 bases and V by 6 bases; bases with no gene match: 11. Germline CDR1 is SNHLY and CDR2 is FYNNEI.

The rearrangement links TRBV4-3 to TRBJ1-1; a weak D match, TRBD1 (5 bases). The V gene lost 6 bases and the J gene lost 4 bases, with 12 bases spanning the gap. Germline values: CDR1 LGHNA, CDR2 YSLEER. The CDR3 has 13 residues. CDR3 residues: CASRVSGGTEAFF. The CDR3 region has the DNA TGCGCCAGCAGAGTGTCCGGGGGCACTGAAGCTTTCTTT.

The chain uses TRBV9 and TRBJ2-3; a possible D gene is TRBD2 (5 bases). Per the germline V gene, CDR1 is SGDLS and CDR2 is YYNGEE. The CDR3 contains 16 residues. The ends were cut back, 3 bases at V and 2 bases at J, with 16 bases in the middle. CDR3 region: CASSAPHRTATDTQYF. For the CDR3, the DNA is TGTGCCAGCAGCGCTCCCCATAGGACTGCCACAGATACGCAGTATTTT.

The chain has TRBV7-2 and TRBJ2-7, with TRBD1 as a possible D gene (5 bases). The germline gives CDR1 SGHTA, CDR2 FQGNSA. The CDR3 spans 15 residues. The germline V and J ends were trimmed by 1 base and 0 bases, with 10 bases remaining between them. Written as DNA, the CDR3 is TGTGCCAGCAGCTTAGGACAGCCCGGCTCCTACGAGCAGTACTTC. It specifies CASSLGQPGSYEQYF. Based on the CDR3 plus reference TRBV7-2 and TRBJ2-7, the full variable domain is GAGVSQSPSNKVTEKGKDVELRCDPISGHTALYWYRQSLGQGLEFLIYFQGNSAPDKSGLPSDRFSAERTGGSVSTLTIQRTQQEDSAVYLCASSLGQPGSYEQYFGPGTRLTVT.

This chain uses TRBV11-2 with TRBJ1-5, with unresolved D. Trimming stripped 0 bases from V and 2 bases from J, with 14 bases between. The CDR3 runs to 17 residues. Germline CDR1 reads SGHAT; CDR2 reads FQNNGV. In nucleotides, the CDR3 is TGTGCCAGCAGCTTAGATTTGTACGGGGTAGGCAATCAGCCCCAGCATTTT. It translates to CASSLDLYGVGNQPQHF.

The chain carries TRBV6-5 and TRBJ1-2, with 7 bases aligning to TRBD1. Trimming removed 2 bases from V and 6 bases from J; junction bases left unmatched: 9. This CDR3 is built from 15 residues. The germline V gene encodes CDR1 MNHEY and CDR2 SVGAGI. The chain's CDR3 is CASSYDKARGNGYTF. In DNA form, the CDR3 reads TGTGCCAGCAGTTACGACAAGGCCAGGGGGAATGGCTACACCTTC.

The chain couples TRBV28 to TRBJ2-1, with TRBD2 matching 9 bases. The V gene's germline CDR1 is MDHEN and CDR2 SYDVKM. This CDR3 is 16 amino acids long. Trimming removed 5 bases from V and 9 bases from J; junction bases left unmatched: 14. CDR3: CASSPPRIAGVGEQFF. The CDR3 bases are TGTGCCAGCAGTCCCCCCCGGATAGCGGGAGTGGGTGAGCAGTTCTTC.

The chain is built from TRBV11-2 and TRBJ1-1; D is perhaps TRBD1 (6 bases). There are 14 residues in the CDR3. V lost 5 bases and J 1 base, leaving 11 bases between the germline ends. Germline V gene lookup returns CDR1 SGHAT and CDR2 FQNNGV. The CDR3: CASSPGQPNTEAFF. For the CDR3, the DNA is TGTGCCAGCAGCCCCGGACAGCCGAACACTGAAGCTTTCTTT.

The CDR3 nucleotides are TGTGCCAGCAGCTTGGGGCAGGGTGCCTATTATACTGAAGCTTTCTTT. Its translation: CASSLGQGAYYTEAFF. V usage is TRBV7-6 and J usage is TRBJ1-1, with D perhaps matching TRBD1 (5 bases). CDR3 size: 16 residues. CDR1 is SGHVS and CDR2 is FNYEAQ in the germline V gene. V dropped 3 bases and J dropped 5 bases, with 19 bases sitting between them. The entire variable domain, with the rest obtained from reference TRBV7-6 and TRBJ1-1, is as follows: GAGVSQSPRYKVTKRGQDVALRCDPISGHVSLYWYRQALGQGPEFLTYFNYEAQQDKSGLPNDRFSAERPEGSISTLTIQRTEQRDSAMYRCASSLGQGAYYTEAFFGQGTRLTVV.

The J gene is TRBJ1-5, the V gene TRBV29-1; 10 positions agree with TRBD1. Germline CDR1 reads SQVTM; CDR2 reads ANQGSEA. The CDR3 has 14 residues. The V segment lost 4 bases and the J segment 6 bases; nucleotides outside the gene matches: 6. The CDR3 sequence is CSVAPGQGTQPQHF. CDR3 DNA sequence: TGCAGCGTTGCCCCGGGACAGGGGACTCAGCCCCAGCATTTT.

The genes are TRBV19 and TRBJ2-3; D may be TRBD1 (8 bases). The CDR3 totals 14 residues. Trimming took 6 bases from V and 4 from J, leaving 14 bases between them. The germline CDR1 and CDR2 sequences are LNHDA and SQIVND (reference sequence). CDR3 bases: TGTGCCAGTAGCACAGGGGGGGCCGCAGATACGCAGTATTTT. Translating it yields CASSTGGAADTQYF.

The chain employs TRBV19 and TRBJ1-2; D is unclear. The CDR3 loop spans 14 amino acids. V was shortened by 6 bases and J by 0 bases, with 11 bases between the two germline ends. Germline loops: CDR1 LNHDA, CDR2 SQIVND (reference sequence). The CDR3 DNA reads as TGTGCCAGTAGCCAACCACGAGCTAACTATGGCTACACCTTC. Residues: CASSQPRANYGYTF.

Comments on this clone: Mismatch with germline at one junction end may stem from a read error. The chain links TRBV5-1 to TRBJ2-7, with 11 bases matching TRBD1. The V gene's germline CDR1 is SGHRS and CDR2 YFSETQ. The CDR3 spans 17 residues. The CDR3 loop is CAGSLVGTGTGGYEQYF. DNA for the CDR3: TGCGCCGGCAGCTTGGTTGGGACCGGGACAGGGGGTTACGAGCAGTACTTC.

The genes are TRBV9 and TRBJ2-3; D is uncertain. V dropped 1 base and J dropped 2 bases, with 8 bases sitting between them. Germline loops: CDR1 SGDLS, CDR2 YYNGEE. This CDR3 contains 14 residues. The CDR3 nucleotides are TGTGCCAGCAGCGTAACAGCCGACACAGATACGCAGTATTTT. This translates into CASSVTADTDTQYF.

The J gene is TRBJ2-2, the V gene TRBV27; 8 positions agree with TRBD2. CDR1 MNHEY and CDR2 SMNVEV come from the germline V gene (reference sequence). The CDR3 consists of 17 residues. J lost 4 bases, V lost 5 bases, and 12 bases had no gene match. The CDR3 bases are TGTGCCAGCAGTGGAGCCAGCATAGCGGGGTTCACCGGGGAGCTGTTTTTT. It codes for CASSGASIAGFTGELFF.

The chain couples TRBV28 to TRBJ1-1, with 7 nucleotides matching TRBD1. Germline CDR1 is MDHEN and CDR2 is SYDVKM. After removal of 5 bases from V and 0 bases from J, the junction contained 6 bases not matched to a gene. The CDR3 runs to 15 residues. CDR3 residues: CASSPPGQLNTEAFF. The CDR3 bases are TGTGCCAGCAGTCCTCCGGGACAGCTGAACACTGAAGCTTTCTTT.

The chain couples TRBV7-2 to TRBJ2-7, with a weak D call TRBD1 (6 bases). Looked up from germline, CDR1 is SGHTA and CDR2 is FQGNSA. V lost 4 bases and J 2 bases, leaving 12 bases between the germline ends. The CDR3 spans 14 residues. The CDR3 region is CASSSHRTAYEQYF. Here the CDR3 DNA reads TGTGCCAGCAGCTCACATAGGACAGCCTACGAGCAGTACTTC. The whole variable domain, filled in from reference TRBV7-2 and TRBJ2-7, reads GAGVSQSPSNKVTEKGKDVELRCDPISGHTALYWYRQSLGQGLEFLIYFQGNSAPDKSGLPSDRFSAERTGGSVSTLTIQRTQQEDSAVYLCASSSHRTAYEQYFGPGTRLTVT.

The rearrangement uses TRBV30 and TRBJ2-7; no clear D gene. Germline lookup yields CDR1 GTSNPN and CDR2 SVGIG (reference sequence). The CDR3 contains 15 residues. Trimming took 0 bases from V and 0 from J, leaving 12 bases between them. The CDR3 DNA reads TGTGCCTGGAGTGTACCCGTTCTAACCTCCTACGAGCAGTACTTC. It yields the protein CAWSVPVLTSYEQYF. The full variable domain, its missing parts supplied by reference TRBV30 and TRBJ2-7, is SQTIHQWPATLVQPVGSPLSLECTVEGTSNPNLYWYRQAAGRGLQLLFYSVGIGQISSEVPQNLSASRPQDRQFILSSKKLLLSDSGFYLCAWSVPVLTSYEQYFGPGTRLTVT.

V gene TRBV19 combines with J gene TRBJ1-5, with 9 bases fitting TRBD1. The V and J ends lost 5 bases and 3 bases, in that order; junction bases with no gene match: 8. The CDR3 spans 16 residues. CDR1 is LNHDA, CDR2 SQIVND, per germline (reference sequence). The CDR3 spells CASSGPGQGSNQPQHF. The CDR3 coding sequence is TGTGCCAGTAGTGGTCCGGGACAGGGATCCAATCAGCCCCAGCATTTT.